Only a few counts were recorded for the clone carrying this T cell receptor beta chain. TCRdb fed the RT-PCR reads into MiXCR, producing one record per CDR3 protein. This sample has around 700,000 distinct CDR3 sequences; 14% occur once, and the top ten carry 3.6%. The CDR3 contains 16 residues. Per germline, CDR1 SGHVS and CDR2 FNYEAQ. Trimming took 4 bases from V and 0 from J, leaving 12 bases between them. Sequencing was performed on memory CD4+ T cells from blood. The receptor's source is a female donor in good health, serving as a healthy control. The chain carries TRBV7-6 and TRBJ2-2; the D is unclear. This CDR3 reads CASSWSGQANTGELFF. For the CDR3, the DNA is TGTGCCAGCAGCTGGAGTGGCCAAGCGAACACCGGGGAGCTGTTTTTT.